This T cell receptor beta chain was obtained from a study of human T cells and chemical hapten exposure. About the study: Per-sample TCR yield variability stemmed mainly from small pooled library volume differences.

One entry per CDR3 protein results from TCRdb running MiXCR on the RACE reads. The sample lists about 77,000 distinct CDR3 sequences; around 15% were seen once. The time point denotes: pre-sensitization, week 0. Treatment defined: therapeutic diphenylcyclopropenone sensitization with weekly scalp DPC. Phlebotomy was performed prior to application of every patch test. Per germline, CDR1 SNHLY and CDR2 FYNNEI. The CDR3 runs to 14 residues. Trimming at V came to 6 bases and at J to 0 bases, leaving 5 bases not matched to a gene. The V and J genes are TRBV2 and TRBJ2-7, with TRBD1 matching over 7 bases. This TCR derives from a woman in her fifties or sixties with alopecia areata. Some clones in this sample may be carry-over from other donors' samples. Material: whole blood, obtained in connection with sensitization to the hapten diphenylcyclopropenone (DPC). In DNA form, the CDR3 reads TGTGCCAGCAGCACACAGGGGTCCTCCTACGAGCAGTACTTC. Translation gives CASSTQGSSYEQYF.